Presented here are 28 T cell receptor beta chains from one specimen sequenced in a study of response to subunit inactivated influenza vaccine. TCRdb itself ran the RT-PCR reads through MiXCR, one entry per CDR3 protein. Of around 300,000 distinct CDR3 sequences detected, around 22% appear once; the ten largest clones hold about 9.4%. The sequencing here drew on PBMCs from blood, taken around 22 months after vaccination. These receptor sequences come from a man between 50 and 75 years old who received an inactivated influenza vaccine.

This clonotype was seen only a few times. This chain joins TRBV7-2 and TRBJ1-4; 7 nucleotides match TRBD1. The CDR3 covers 17 residues. Unmatched junction bases numbered 7, after V lost 3 bases and J lost 0 bases. Germline CDR1 SGHTA, CDR2 FQGNSA. The CDR3 nucleotides are TGTGCCAGCAGCTTTCTAGGGACAGCCTCAACTAATGAAAAACTGTTTTTT. Residues: CASSFLGTASTNEKLFF.

V is TRBV5-1 and J is TRBJ1-1, with D perhaps matching TRBD1 (6 bases). The CDR3 extends over 15 amino acids. Trimming took off 0 bases at V and 1 base at J, with 10 bases between the two ends. Germline V CDR1 and CDR2: SGHRS, YFSETQ. CDR3 DNA: TGCGCCAGCAGCTTGGACGGGGGCCGGAACACTGAAGCTTTCTTT. Protein sequence: CASSLDGGRNTEAFF.

This clonotype was found a few times. The genes are TRBV7-9 and TRBJ2-4, with D possibly called TRBD1 or TRBD2 (5 bases each). The germline V gene has CDR1 SEHNR and CDR2 FQNEAQ (reference sequence). V shed 2 bases and J shed 0 bases, with 8 bases lying between them. The CDR3 totals 15 residues. The DNA of the CDR3 is TGTGCCAGCAGCTTACTTGGGGGAGCCAAAAACATTCAGTACTTC. Protein sequence: CASSLLGGAKNIQYF. The variable domain in full, with the rest retrieved from reference TRBV7-9 and TRBJ2-4, is DTGVSQNPRHKITKRGQNVTFRCDPISEHNRLYWYRQTLGQGPEFLTYFQNEAQLEKSRLLSDRFSAERPKGSFSTLEIQRTEQGDSAMYLCASSLLGGAKNIQYFGAGTRLSVL.

The V gene is TRBV20-1, the J gene TRBJ2-5; 8 bases map to TRBD1. Germline CDR1 reads DFQATT; CDR2 reads SNEGSKA (reference sequence). This CDR3 comprises 14 residues. Losses at the gene ends were 3 bases for V and 4 bases for J; bases not matched to a gene: 7. In nucleotides, the CDR3 is TGCAGTGCTAGTAGGGGACAGGTTCGAGAGACCCAGTACTTC. Amino acids: CSASRGQVRETQYF.

The V gene is TRBV20-1, the J gene TRBJ2-7; 9 positions match TRBD2. CDR1 and CDR2 (germline): DFQATT, SNEGSKA (reference sequence). CDR3 length equals 15 residues. V was pared by 2 bases and J by 4 bases, with 9 bases of the junction left unmatched. In nucleotides, the CDR3 is TGCAGTGCTAGAAGTTTAGCGGGAGACGGATACGAGCAGTACTTC. Translation: CSARSLAGDGYEQYF.

The rearrangement links TRBV29-1 to TRBJ2-2; 9 positions agree with TRBD1. CDR1 and CDR2 (germline): SQVTM, ANQGSEA. V shed 0 bases and J 5 bases; nucleotides not matched to a gene: 13. The CDR3 is 18 residues long. In nucleotides, the CDR3 is TGCAGCGTTGAAGAGCTTCTCACGGGACAGGGAGGTACCGGGGAGCTGTTTTTT. This encodes CSVEELLTGQGGTGELFF.

This chain joins TRBV6-6 and TRBJ2-2; D is tentatively TRBD1 or TRBD2 (5 bases each). CDR1 is MNHNY and CDR2 is SVGAGI in the germline V gene (reference sequence). V gave up 8 bases and J gave up 6 bases, with 13 bases separating them. The CDR3 extends over 13 amino acids. DNA for the CDR3: TGTGCCAGCCGGGACCCACGACCCGGGGAGCTGTTTTTT. It encodes CASRDPRPGELFF.

This clonotype was counted only a few times. The chain is built from TRBV12-3 or TRBV12-4 and TRBJ1-2, with TRBD1 matching over 9 bases. CDR3 length: 13 residues. V gave up 6 bases and J gave up 9 bases; unmatched junction bases: 8. The CDR3 here is CASRLGQGYCYTF. The CDR3 DNA reads TGTGCCAGCAGACTTGGACAGGGGTATTGCTACACCTTC.

This CDR3 is CASRGDLDTQYF. The CDR3 DNA reads as TGTGCCAGCAGAGGGGACTTGGATACGCAGTATTTT. The chain has TRBV2 and TRBJ2-3, with D possibly being TRBD2 (6 bases). CDR3 length: 12 amino acids. V lost 6 bases, J lost 6 bases, and 10 bases lay in between. Per germline, CDR1 SNHLY and CDR2 FYNNEI.

The DNA of the CDR3 is TGTGCCAGCAGCTCCCGAGCCTACAATGAGCAGTTCTTC. Its protein is CASSSRAYNEQFF. This chain links TRBV7-8 with TRBJ2-1, with unresolved D. Trimming removed 4 bases from V and 2 bases from J, with 6 bases in between. Germline V CDR1 and CDR2: SGHVS, FQNEAQ. CDR3 length: 13 amino acids.

This clonotype was counted ten times or more. Compared with germline, one end of the junction differs, possibly owing to a read error. The rearrangement links TRBV29-1 to TRBJ2-2; D unresolved. The CDR3 consists of 12 residues. Germline CDR1 reads SQVTM; CDR2 reads ANQGSEA. The CDR3: CSVQENTGELFF. In DNA, the CDR3 is TGCAGCGTTCAAGAGAACACCGGGGAGCTGTTTTTT.

The genes are TRBV7-2 and TRBJ1-3, with D perhaps matching TRBD1 (5 bases). The germline V gene has CDR1 SGHTA and CDR2 FQGNSA. Trimming shortened V by 3 bases and J by 4 bases, and 16 bases separated the two germline ends. The CDR3 loop spans 16 amino acids. The CDR3: CASSFNRLWGGNTIYF. The CDR3 region has the DNA TGTGCCAGCAGCTTCAATAGACTTTGGGGGGGAAACACCATATATTTT. Filled out from reference TRBV7-2 and TRBJ1-3, the complete variable domain reads GAGVSQSPSNKVTEKGKDVELRCDPISGHTALYWYRQSLGQGLEFLIYFQGNSAPDKSGLPSDRFSAERTGGSVSTLTIQRTQQEDSAVYLCASSFNRLWGGNTIYFGEGSWLTVV.

The table lists this clonotype with a few counts. This chain joins TRBV29-1 and TRBJ2-7; tentative D call: TRBD2 (5 bases). V shed 6 bases and J shed 0 bases, with 15 bases lying between them. The V gene's germline CDR1 is SQVTM and CDR2 ANQGSEA. CDR3 length: 14 residues. In nucleotides, the CDR3 is TGCAGCGTCCAAGGACTGAGTCGCTCCTACGAGCAGTACTTC. This codes for CSVQGLSRSYEQYF.

The chain combines TRBV28 with TRBJ1-1; no reliable D call. The germline CDR1 and CDR2 sequences are MDHEN and SYDVKM. The CDR3 is made up of 11 amino acids. V lost 8 bases, J lost 0 bases, and 4 bases lay in between. The CDR3 DNA follows: TGTGCCAGCCTACTGAACACTGAAGCTTTCTTT. Translated: CASLLNTEAFF. Full variable domain (rest looked up from reference TRBV28 and TRBJ1-1): DVKVTQSSRYLVKRTGEKVFLECVQDMDHENMFWYRQDPGLGLRLIYFSYDVKMKEKGDIPEGYSVSREKKERFSLILESASTNQTSMYLCASLLNTEAFFGQGTRLTVV.

This chain links TRBV5-5 with TRBJ1-4; 7 bases align to TRBD1. Germline assignment: CDR1 SGHKS and CDR2 YYEKEE (reference sequence). This CDR3 contains 15 residues. Trimming at V came to 0 bases and at J to 7 bases, leaving 6 bases not matched to a gene. The CDR3 bases are TGTGCCAGCAGCTTGGTGGGACAGAGGGGTGAAAAACTGTTTTTT. Residues: CASSLVGQRGEKLFF.

V gene TRBV5-1 combines with J gene TRBJ1-4; possibly TRBD1 for D (6 bases). There are 14 residues in the CDR3. Trimming cost V 4 bases and J 7 bases, with 14 bases left between them. The V gene's germline CDR1 is SGHRS and CDR2 YFSETQ. The DNA for the CDR3 is TGCGCCAGCAGCCTCGGGGGACAAGGTGAAAAACTGTTTTTT. Residues: CASSLGGQGEKLFF.

The J gene is TRBJ2-3, the V gene TRBV6-2 or TRBV6-3; weak D call: TRBD1 (8 bases). Germline lookup yields CDR1 MNHEY and CDR2 SVGEGT. The CDR3 sequence is 14 residues long. Deletions cut 5 bases from V and 7 bases from J, with 16 bases between. CDR3 sequence: CASSTGGGLNTQYF. CDR3 in DNA: TGTGCCAGCAGTACAGGGGGAGGGCTAAATACGCAGTATTTT.

The chain recombines TRBV7-9 with TRBJ2-5; D possibly corresponds to TRBD1 (6 bases). V dropped 5 bases and J dropped 3 bases, with 19 bases sitting between them. The CDR3 spans 16 residues. Germline V lookup: CDR1 SEHNR, CDR2 FQNEAQ (reference sequence). The CDR3 region is CASSRMGAGEEETQYF. Written as DNA, the CDR3 is TGTGCCAGCAGCAGGATGGGGGCAGGGGAAGAAGAGACCCAGTACTTC.

This clonotype was counted many times. The rearrangement uses TRBV12-3 or TRBV12-4 and TRBJ1-6, with D perhaps matching TRBD1 (6 bases). With 6 bases removed from V and 7 bases from J, the gap between germline ends came to 10 bases. The CDR3 loop spans 13 amino acids. The CDR3 region is CASSLQGNSPLHF. In DNA form, the CDR3 reads TGTGCCAGCAGCTTGCAGGGGAATTCACCCCTCCACTTT.

In this sample, this clonotype turned up a few times. This rearrangement joins TRBV19 to TRBJ1-5, with D unclear. The CDR3 totals 16 residues. Germline loops: CDR1 LNHDA, CDR2 SQIVND (reference sequence). The germline V and J ends were trimmed by 4 bases and 0 bases, with 13 bases remaining between them. DNA of the CDR3: TGTGCCAGTAGTACTCAAGGGCCTAATAGCAATCAGCCCCAGCATTTT. Translated: CASSTQGPNSNQPQHF.

This clonotype was detected only a few times. The rearrangement links TRBV7-2 to TRBJ1-6, with TRBD1 identical over 8 bases. The length of the CDR3 is 15 residues. V was clipped by 1 base and J by 9 bases; unmatched bases: 5. Germline assignment: CDR1 SGHTA and CDR2 FQGNSA. The CDR3 DNA reads TGTGCCAGCAGCTTAGTCCAGGGGGCTAGTTCACCCCTCCACTTT. Residues: CASSLVQGASSPLHF.

This clonotype was recorded at least ten times. The chain is built from TRBV11-2 and TRBJ1-2; 9 nucleotides line up with TRBD1. The CDR3 sequence is 13 residues long. The trim removed 5 bases at V and 6 bases at J, leaving 4 bases unmatched. CDR1 SGHAT and CDR2 FQNNGV come from the germline V gene. The CDR3 protein is CASSPRQGDGYTF. CDR3 nucleotide sequence: TGTGCCAGCAGCCCAAGACAGGGGGATGGCTACACCTTC.

This clonotype was seen more than once but under ten times. The J gene is TRBJ1-6, the V gene TRBV27; D perhaps matches TRBD1 (6 bases). The CDR3 runs to 17 residues. The germline V and J ends were trimmed by 6 bases and 0 bases, with 15 bases remaining between them. CDR1 is MNHEY, CDR2 SMNVEV, per germline (reference sequence). CDR3: CASSQYRASSYNSPLHF. The CDR3 bases are TGTGCCAGCAGCCAATACAGGGCAAGCTCCTATAATTCACCCCTCCACTTT.

This clonotype was observed many times. The chain uses TRBV29-1 and TRBJ1-5; D remains unclear. With 4 bases removed from V and 4 bases from J, the gap between germline ends came to 11 bases. The CDR3 is 13 amino acids. Germline CDR1 is SQVTM and CDR2 is ANQGSEA. The CDR3 region has the DNA TGCAGCGTTGTGGACGGCATAAATCAGCCCCAGCATTTT. Residues: CSVVDGINQPQHF.

The chain carries TRBV18 and TRBJ2-3, with 8 bases fitting TRBD2. V shed 2 bases, J shed 5 bases, and the junction held 6 bases outside the gene matches. The CDR3 length is 15 residues. CDR1 and CDR2 from the germline V gene are KGHSH and LQKENI. CDR3 DNA sequence: TGTGCCAGCTCACCAGGAGCGGGGGCTTTAGATACGCAGTATTTT. It codes for CASSPGAGALDTQYF.

The chain uses TRBV4-3 and TRBJ1-2; D is uncertain. With 1 base removed from V and 0 bases from J, the gap between germline ends came to 12 bases. CDR1 and CDR2 from the germline V gene are LGHNA and YSLEER. This CDR3 spans 16 amino acids. The CDR3 region is CASSQGRRETNYGYTF. The DNA for the CDR3 is TGCGCCAGCAGCCAAGGACGGCGGGAAACTAACTATGGCTACACCTTC.

The V and J genes are TRBV4-2 and TRBJ2-7; D unresolved. Trimming shortened V by 0 bases and J by 1 base, and 13 bases separated the two germline ends. The CDR3 is made up of 16 amino acids. CDR1 LGHNA and CDR2 YNFKEQ come from the germline V gene. CDR3 loop: CASSQDLTVQSYEQYF. CDR3 coding DNA: TGTGCCAGCAGCCAAGATCTGACGGTCCAATCCTACGAGCAGTACTTC.

This clonotype appeared a few times. J is TRBJ2-7 and V is TRBV20-1, with 8 bases fitting TRBD2. V lost 4 bases to trimming and J lost 1 base; unmatched junction nucleotides: 6. Per germline, CDR1 DFQATT and CDR2 SNEGSKA (reference sequence). The CDR3 spans 14 residues. CDR3 amino acids: CSATDGTRSYEQYF. Written as DNA, the CDR3 is TGCAGTGCTACCGACGGGACTAGATCCTACGAGCAGTACTTC.